This TCR beta chain was recorded in a study of OX40 agonist ivuxolimab in advanced cancers. About the study: Partial responses occurred in Three dose-escalation patients, one with hepatocellular carcinoma and two with cutaneous melanoma.

CDR3 size: 19 residues. CDR1 is LGHNA, CDR2 YNFKEQ, per germline. V was trimmed by 0 bases and J by 6 bases, leaving 25 bases between them. Here immunoSEQ multiplex PCR was the method, and the copy in TCRdb shows in-frame clones only, minus some. The sample comprises 40,000 to 45,000 clones, around nine tenths of which are singletons, and 9.5% to 13% rests with the top ten. Sample: CD4+ or CD8+ T cells sorted from blood, taken in a trial of the OX40 agonist ivuxolimab. The chain carries TRBV4-2 and TRBJ2-3, with D possibly matching TRBD1 (6 bases). The source of this sequence is an adult with an advanced solid tumor such as melanoma, head and neck, liver or kidney cancer. DNA for the CDR3: TGTGCCAGCAGCCAAGATTGGGTCTCTCTGGGGGCGTCGCTGGATACGCAGTATTTT. Its translation: CASSQDWVSLGASLDTQYF.